A selection of T cell receptor beta chains follows, all from one sample in a study of response to subunit inactivated influenza vaccine. TCRdb processed the RT-PCR reads anew with MiXCR; each CDR3 protein has one entry. The sample gives over 150,000 distinct CDR3 sequences, approximately 14% of which show up once; about 28% is in the top ten. The source was CD8+ T cells sorted from PBMCs, collected around 5 days after vaccination. The source of these receptors is a man aged 45-65 years who received an inactivated influenza vaccine. The CDR3 runs from the conserved cysteine through the conserved F or W. Each record gives: V gene, D gene, clone size, J gene, CDR3 protein, CDR3 DNA. A D gene is named only where the DNA matches it firmly. The size entry is marked missing in some rows and otherwise reads once, few, many or a size class.

V: TRBV10-3; D: NA; size: many; J: TRBJ2-7; CDR3: CAITSHLSYEQYF; DNA: TGTGCCATCACAAGTCATCTTTCCTACGAGCAGTACTTC
V: TRBV20-1; D: TRBD2; size: few; J: TRBJ2-7; CDR3: CSAPTSGGDYEQYF; DNA: TGCAGTGCTCCGACTAGCGGGGGAGACTACGAGCAGTACTTC
V: TRBV20-1; D: TRBD1; size: few; J: TRBJ2-7; CDR3: CSAIPRDSNYEQYF; DNA: TGCAGTGCTATTCCCCGGGACAGTAACTACGAGCAGTACTTC
V: TRBV6-5; D: NA; size: NA; J: TRBJ2-7; CDR3: CASSSAGAEQYF; DNA: TGTGCCAGCAGTTCCGCCGGGGCAGAGCAGTACTTC
V: TRBV28; D: NA; size: NA; J: TRBJ1-1; CDR3: CASSAVASTNTEAFF; DNA: TGTGCCAGCAGCGCCGTAGCCAGTACGAACACTGAAGCTTTCTTT
V: TRBV24-1; D: NA; size: NA; J: TRBJ2-7; CDR3: CATSDGRFSEQYF; DNA: TGTGCCACCAGTGACGGAAGGTTTAGTGAGCAGTACTTC
V: TRBV4-3; D: TRBD1; size: NA; J: TRBJ2-7; CDR3: CASSQEAVGGNEQYF; DNA: TGCGCCAGCAGCCAAGAAGCCGTAGGGGGCAACGAGCAGTACTTC
V: TRBV6-5; D: NA; size: NA; J: TRBJ2-7; CDR3: CASTSFGGEQYF; DNA: TGTGCCAGCACGAGTTTTGGGGGCGAGCAGTACTTC
V: TRBV27; D: NA; size: NA; J: TRBJ2-3; CDR3: CDSSPSLWGALPTDTQYF; DNA: TGTGACAGCAGCCCCAGTCTCTGGGGAGCGCTACCCACAGATACGCAGTATTTT
V: TRBV28; D: TRBD2; size: NA; J: TRBJ2-2; CDR3: CASSLRLAGDLNTGELFF; DNA: TGTGCCAGCAGTTTACGACTAGCGGGAGACCTAAACACCGGGGAGCTGTTTTTT
V: TRBV7-6; D: NA; size: NA; J: TRBJ2-7; CDR3: CASSSGELGHYEQYF; DNA: TGTGCCAGCAGCTCTGGGGAGCTGGGGCACTACGAGCAGTACTTC
V: TRBV21-1; D: NA; size: NA; J: TRBJ1-1; CDR3: CASSNGGEAFF; DNA: TGTGCCAGCAGCAATGGGGGTGAAGCTTTCTTT
V: TRBV10-1; D: TRBD2; size: few; J: TRBJ2-5; CDR3: CASSESIGGGSGETQYF; DNA: TGCGCCAGCAGTGAGTCGATAGGCGGGGGGTCCGGGGAGACCCAGTACTTC
V: TRBV6-2/TRBV6-3; D: TRBD2; size: NA; J: TRBJ2-7; CDR3: CASSYGTTQIFYEQYF; DNA: TGTGCCAGCAGTTACGGGACTACACAGATTTTTTACGAGCAGTACTTC
V: TRBV5-6; D: NA; size: many; J: TRBJ2-5; CDR3: CASSLLAEGTQYF; DNA: TGTGCCAGCAGCTTGCTAGCCGAGGGAACCCAGTACTTC
V: TRBV29-1; D: TRBD1; size: many; J: TRBJ2-7; CDR3: CSVPAGTGGYEQYF; DNA: TGCAGCGTTCCCGCCGGGACAGGGGGCTACGAGCAGTACTTC
V: TRBV6-4; D: NA; size: NA; J: TRBJ2-1; CDR3: CASSDPRGEQFF; DNA: TGTGCCAGCAGTGACCCGAGGGGTGAGCAGTTCTTC
V: TRBV7-8; D: TRBD1; size: few; J: TRBJ2-1; CDR3: CASSFSQGEYNEQFF; DNA: TGTGCCAGCAGCTTCTCACAGGGGGAATACAATGAGCAGTTCTTC
V: TRBV19; D: NA; size: NA; J: TRBJ2-7; CDR3: CASSPKPTYEQYF; DNA: TGTGCCAGTAGCCCCAAGCCAACCTACGAGCAGTACTTC
V: TRBV10-3; D: NA; size: NA; J: TRBJ2-3; CDR3: CAISRDISTDTQYF; DNA: TGTGCCATCAGCCGGGACATTAGCACAGATACGCAGTATTTT
V: TRBV27; D: NA; size: many; J: TRBJ1-6; CDR3: CVLGGLMDNSPLHF; DNA: TGTGTCCTTGGGGGGCTTATGGATAATTCACCCCTCCACTTT
V: TRBV20-1; D: TRBD1; size: many; J: TRBJ2-5; CDR3: CSARDLGTGIQETQYF; DNA: TGCAGTGCTAGAGATCTAGGGACAGGGATCCAAGAGACCCAGTACTTC
V: TRBV10-1; D: TRBD2; size: NA; J: TRBJ2-1; CDR3: CASSMGTRSNEQFF; DNA: TGCGCCAGCTCGATGGGGACTAGAAGCAATGAGCAGTTCTTC
V: TRBV6-1; D: NA; size: NA; J: TRBJ2-3; CDR3: CASMDRGLTDTQYF; DNA: TGTGCCAGCATGGACCGGGGACTCACAGATACGCAGTATTTT
V: TRBV14; D: NA; size: few; J: TRBJ2-6; CDR3: CASSHGDSGANVLTF; DNA: TGTGCCAGCAGCCATGGGGACTCTGGGGCCAACGTCCTGACTTTC
V: TRBV5-4; D: NA; size: few; J: TRBJ2-7; CDR3: CASSLESLGSYEQYF; DNA: TGTGCCAGCAGCTTGGAGAGTCTAGGTTCCTACGAGCAGTACTTC
V: TRBV9; D: NA; size: NA; J: TRBJ2-7; CDR3: CASSPFSSYEQYF; DNA: TGTGCCAGCAGCCCTTTCTCCTCCTACGAGCAGTACTTC
V: TRBV10-2; D: TRBD2; size: many; J: TRBJ2-2; CDR3: CASSVRRGTGELFF; DNA: TGCGCCAGCAGTGTTAGGCGGGGGACCGGGGAGCTGTTTTTT
V: TRBV10-3; D: NA; size: few; J: TRBJ2-7; CDR3: CAISGPTYEQYF; DNA: TGTGCCATCAGCGGACCGACCTACGAGCAGTACTTC
V: TRBV7-8; D: NA; size: few; J: TRBJ2-7; CDR3: CASSLDSFRLTHEQYF; DNA: TGTGCCAGCAGCTTAGACTCTTTTCGACTAACGCACGAGCAGTACTTC
V: TRBV6-6; D: TRBD1; size: NA; J: TRBJ2-7; CDR3: CASRMTGGEQYF; DNA: TGTGCCAGCAGGATGACAGGGGGTGAGCAGTACTTC
V: TRBV20-1; D: NA; size: few; J: TRBJ2-7; CDR3: CSALDTESYEQYF; DNA: TGCAGTGCACTTGACACCGAGTCCTACGAGCAGTACTTC
V: TRBV20-1; D: NA; size: NA; J: TRBJ2-1; CDR3: CSASSRLAPSNEQFF; DNA: TGCAGTGCTAGCAGTCGGCTAGCGCCTTCGAATGAGCAGTTCTTC
V: TRBV4-3; D: NA; size: few; J: TRBJ2-3; CDR3: CASSQDPGTDTQYF; DNA: TGCGCCAGCAGCCAAGATCCTGGCACAGATACGCAGTATTTT
V: TRBV4-3; D: TRBD2; size: many; J: TRBJ2-2; CDR3: CASSQSGLAGGTTGELFF; DNA: TGCGCCAGCAGCCAATCGGGACTAGCGGGGGGGACTACCGGGGAGCTGTTTTTT
V: TRBV7-9; D: TRBD1; size: few; J: TRBJ2-5; CDR3: CASSPTGQPDQETQYF; DNA: TGTGCCAGCAGCCCCACGGGACAGCCAGATCAAGAGACCCAGTACTTC
V: TRBV29-1; D: TRBD1; size: few; J: TRBJ2-7; CDR3: CSARDRLGEQYF; DNA: TGCAGCGCCAGGGACAGGCTTGGAGAGCAGTACTTC
V: TRBV20-1; D: NA; size: few; J: TRBJ2-7; CDR3: CSAEPRRSSYEQYF; DNA: TGCAGTGCCGAACCCAGGAGAAGCTCCTACGAGCAGTACTTC
V: TRBV28; D: NA; size: few; J: TRBJ2-2; CDR3: CASSSFDGSGELFF; DNA: TGTGCCAGCAGTTCCTTTGACGGGTCCGGGGAGCTGTTTTTT
V: TRBV7-8; D: TRBD1; size: many; J: TRBJ1-4; CDR3: CASSRDREDSTNEKLFF; DNA: TGTGCCAGCAGCCGGGACAGGGAGGATTCGACTAATGAAAAACTGTTTTTT
V: TRBV12-3/TRBV12-4; D: NA; size: NA; J: TRBJ1-4; CDR3: CASSLNRVEKLFF; DNA: TGTGCCAGCAGTTTAAACAGGGTTGAAAAACTGTTTTTT